Described below is a single T cell receptor beta chain sequence and its context. CDR1 is SNHLY and CDR2 is FYNNEI in the germline V gene. V lost 6 bases, J lost 4 bases, and 9 bases stayed unmatched. The CDR3 consists of 15 residues. The data derive from a study of T cells in Graves' hyperthyroidism and ophthalmopathy. RNA transcripts provided the source from which TCR beta CDR3 regions were amplified. Carried out on the TCR CDR3, a first-round RT-PCR used the HTBI primer set. In TCRdb, the multiplex PCR reads were re-called with MiXCR into one record per CDR3 protein. The sample includes approximately 600,000 distinct CDR3 sequences, roughly 15% of them seen just once.

Sequencing was carried out using blood. This chain joins TRBV2 and TRBJ1-1; the match to TRBD1 covers 9 bases. The sequence was collected from a middle-aged woman with Graves' ophthalmopathy. The CDR3 here is CASRADRGGVTEAFF. The DNA of the CDR3 is TGTGCCAGCAGGGCGGACAGGGGAGGTGTCACTGAAGCTTTCTTT.